The entry that follows covers one T cell receptor beta chain sequence. Looked up from germline, CDR1 is DFQATT and CDR2 is SNEGSKA (reference sequence). The V end lost 3 bases, the J end lost 2 bases, and 13 bases lay between the germline ends. The CDR3 covers 14 residues. These data belong to a study of blood T cell repertoires in COVID-19. Study details: Nucleic acid was either cDNA or gDNA, and it came from T cells, B-cell-depleted T cells, or PBMCs.

Authors' methods: Amplified reference gene primers provided the basis for estimating nucleated cell counts. The assay was immunoSEQ multiplex PCR, and TCRdb's table has in-frame clones only and misses some. D and trimming come from the DNA, and the V and J calls and clone size come from that table. The sample holds 150,000 to 200,000 clones; about 80% are singletons and the top ten take around 8.1%. Specimen: peripheral blood. The rearrangement links TRBV20-1 to TRBJ1-2; the D gene is possibly TRBD1 (5 bases). The receptor comes from a woman aged 50 to 65 with active or convalescent COVID-19. CDR3 sequence reads: CSASRGGGNYGYTF. CDR3 nucleotide sequence: TGCAGTGCTAGTAGGGGTGGAGGGAACTATGGCTACACCTTC.